These 7 T cell receptor beta chains originate from one sample sequenced in a study of T-cell memory formation after mild COVID-19 (dated by TCRdb to the early 2020s). The library came from 5' RACE. Sequenced using an Illumina NovaSeq 6000. In-frame beta chains were kept once TCRdb had trimmed the public reads at Q25 with fastp and called clones with MiXCR. Rows merge per CDR3 protein into single entries with the most common DNA and genes. The sample data list about 450,000 distinct CDR3 sequences, and under 25% of these were observed just once. The ten largest clones represent 10% to 15% of the sample. Sample: PBMCs or a T cell subset sorted from them (not recorded which). The source of these receptors is an adult woman who had mild COVID-19 (a few samples of this study predate the infection). The sample titles of this study are shuffled in the database, so cell type and time point are left out; the donor was told from shared clones.

The chain uses TRBV29-1 and TRBJ2-7, with D possibly TRBD2 on 5 matching bases. The CDR3 is made up of 15 amino acids. V shed 2 bases and J shed 0 bases, with 14 bases lying between them. Germline loops: CDR1 SQVTM, CDR2 ANQGSEA. CDR3 in amino acids: CSVEYWEKTSYEQYF. The CDR3 DNA reads as TGCAGCGTTGAATATTGGGAGAAGACCTCCTACGAGCAGTACTTC.

The chain is built from TRBV4-1 and TRBJ1-5, with TRBD1 as a possible D gene (5 bases). This CDR3 is 16 amino acids long. CDR1 and CDR2 from the germline V gene are MGHRA and YSYEKL. Trimming cost V 0 bases and J 9 bases, with 18 bases left between them. The CDR3 nucleotides read TGCGCCAGCAGCCAAGACGGAACGTGGGGGAGGATGCCCCAGCATTTT. Translation gives CASSQDGTWGRMPQHF.

In this sample, this clonotype turned up once. The genes are TRBV7-8 and TRBJ2-2, with 10 nucleotides matching TRBD2. V shed 2 bases and J 5 bases; nucleotides not matched to a gene: 5. The CDR3 extends over 16 amino acids. CDR1 and CDR2 from the germline V gene are SGHVS and FQNEAQ. The CDR3 protein is CASSLLAGEGTGELFF. The CDR3 DNA follows: TGTGCCAGCAGCTTACTAGCGGGAGAAGGGACCGGGGAGCTGTTTTTT.

This clonotype was observed a handful of times. The chain uses TRBV5-1 and TRBJ2-2; D is unresolved. This CDR3 has 15 amino acids. The V gene's germline CDR1 is SGHRS and CDR2 YFSETQ. Between the trimmed V and J ends, which lost 1 base and 2 bases, there was a span of 9 bases. The CDR3 bases are TGCGCCAGCAGCTTGTGGTGGTTTAACACCGGGGAGCTGTTTTTT. This encodes CASSLWWFNTGELFF.

This clonotype was observed a few times. V usage is TRBV24-1 and J usage is TRBJ2-1, with 10 bases that match TRBD2. Per the germline V gene, CDR1 is KGHDR and CDR2 is SFDVKD. The CDR3 length is 15 residues. V gave up 0 bases and J gave up 11 bases; unmatched junction bases: 6. The CDR3 loop is CATSDLVLAGDQQFF. CDR3 DNA: TGTGCCACCAGTGATTTGGTTCTAGCGGGAGATCAGCAGTTCTTC.

The table lists this clonotype with a count of one. This chain uses TRBV5-1 with TRBJ2-2; the D gene could be TRBD1 or TRBD2 (5 bases each). CDR3 length: 15 residues. In germline, CDR1 is SGHRS, CDR2 YFSETQ. V dropped 1 base and J dropped 4 bases, with 11 bases sitting between them. This chain's CDR3 is CASSLTTGPTGELFF. The CDR3 coding sequence is TGCGCCAGCAGCTTGACTACGGGACCCACCGGGGAGCTGTTTTTT.

This clonotype was seen a few times. The rearrangement uses TRBV30 and TRBJ2-7; no clear D. The CDR3 consists of 12 residues. The germline CDR1 and CDR2 sequences are GTSNPN and SVGIG (reference sequence). The V end was cut by 4 bases, the J end by 2 bases, with 9 bases between. CDR3 in DNA: TGTGCCTGGACCCCCGGAGCCTACGAGCAGTACTTC. The encoded protein is CAWTPGAYEQYF.